This TCR beta chain was sequenced in a study of blood T cell repertoires in COVID-19. Background on the study: From the United States, Italy and Spain came samples of acute and convalescent COVID-19.

In germline, CDR1 is DFQATT, CDR2 SNEGSKA (reference sequence). V lost 3 bases and J lost 2; bases outside the gene matches: 22. CDR3 length: 20 amino acids. Participants had their cohort set by participant-reported clinical history. Sequenced by immunoSEQ multiplex PCR; TCRdb stores in-frame clones only, minus some. The table records 150,000 to 200,000 clones, 65% to 85% of them present only once. The receptor comes from a woman in her sixties or seventies who had recovered from COVID-19. The sample taken for sequencing was PBMCs or T cells enriched from blood (not recorded which). V and J are TRBV20-1 and TRBJ2-7, with TRBD2 matching 10 bases. The CDR3 protein is CSASSASGSSLVGGTYEQYF. DNA for the CDR3: TGCAGTGCTAGTTCGGCTAGCGGGAGTAGCTTGGTTGGCGGAACCTACGAGCAGTACTTC.